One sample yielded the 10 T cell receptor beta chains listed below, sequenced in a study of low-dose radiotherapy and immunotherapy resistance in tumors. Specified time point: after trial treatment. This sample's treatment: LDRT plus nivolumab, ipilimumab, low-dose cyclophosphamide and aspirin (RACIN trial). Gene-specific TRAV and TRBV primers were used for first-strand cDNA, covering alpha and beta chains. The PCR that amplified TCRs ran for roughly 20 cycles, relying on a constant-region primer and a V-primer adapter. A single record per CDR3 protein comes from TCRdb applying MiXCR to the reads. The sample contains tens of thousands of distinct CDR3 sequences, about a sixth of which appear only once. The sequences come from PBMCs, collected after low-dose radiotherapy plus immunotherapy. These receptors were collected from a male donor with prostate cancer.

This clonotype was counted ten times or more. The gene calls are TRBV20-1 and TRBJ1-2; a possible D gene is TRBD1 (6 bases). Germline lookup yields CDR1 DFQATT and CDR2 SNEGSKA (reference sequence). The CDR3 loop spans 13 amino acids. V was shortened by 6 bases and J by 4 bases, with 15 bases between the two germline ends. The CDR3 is CSANSDRLYGYTF. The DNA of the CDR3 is TGCAGTGCCAACTCTGACAGGCTCTATGGCTACACCTTC.

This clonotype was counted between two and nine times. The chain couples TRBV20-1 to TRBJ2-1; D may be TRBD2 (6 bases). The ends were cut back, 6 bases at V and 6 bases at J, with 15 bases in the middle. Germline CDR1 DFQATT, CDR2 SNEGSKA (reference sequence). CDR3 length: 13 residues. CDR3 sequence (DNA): TGCAGTGCGGGCCCGACTAGAGGCAATGAGCAGTTCTTC. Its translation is CSAGPTRGNEQFF.

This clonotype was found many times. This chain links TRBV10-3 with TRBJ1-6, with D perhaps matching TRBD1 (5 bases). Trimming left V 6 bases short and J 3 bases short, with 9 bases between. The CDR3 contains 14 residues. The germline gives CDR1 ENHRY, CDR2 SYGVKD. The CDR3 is CAISDRIYNSPLHF. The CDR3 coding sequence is TGTGCCATCAGCGACAGAATCTATAATTCACCCCTCCACTTT.

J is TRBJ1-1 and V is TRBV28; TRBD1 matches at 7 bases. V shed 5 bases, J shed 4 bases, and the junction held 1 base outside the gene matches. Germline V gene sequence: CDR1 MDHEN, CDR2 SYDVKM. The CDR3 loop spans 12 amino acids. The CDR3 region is CASSQGGTEAFF. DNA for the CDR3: TGTGCCAGCAGTCAGGGGGGCACTGAAGCTTTCTTT.

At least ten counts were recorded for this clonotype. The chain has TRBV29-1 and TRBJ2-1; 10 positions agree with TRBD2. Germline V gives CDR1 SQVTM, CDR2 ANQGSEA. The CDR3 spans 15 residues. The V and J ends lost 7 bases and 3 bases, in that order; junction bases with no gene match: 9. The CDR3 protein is CSARTSGDVYNEQFF. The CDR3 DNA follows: TGCAGCGCCCGGACTAGCGGAGATGTCTACAATGAGCAGTTCTTC.

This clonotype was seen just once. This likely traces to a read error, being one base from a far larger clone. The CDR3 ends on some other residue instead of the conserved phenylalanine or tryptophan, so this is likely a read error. Here the CDR3 DNA reads TGTGCCACCAGCACCCGGACAGGGAGGAATGGCTACACCGTC. It yields the protein CATSTRTGRNGYTV. V is TRBV13 and J is TRBJ1-2, with 8 nucleotides matching TRBD1. The CDR3 loop spans 14 amino acids. In germline, CDR1 is PRHDT, CDR2 FYEKMQ (reference sequence).

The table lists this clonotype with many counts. The CDR3 coding sequence is TGTGCCAGCAGCCCGAGCGGGACTCTGGTCTACAATGAGCAGTTCTTC. Translated: CASSPSGTLVYNEQFF. V and J are TRBV3-1 and TRBJ2-1; TRBD2 matches at 7 bases. Trimming took 4 bases from V and 3 from J; bases not matched to a gene: 9. Germline assignment: CDR1 LGHDT and CDR2 YNNKEL (reference sequence). The CDR3 spans 16 residues.

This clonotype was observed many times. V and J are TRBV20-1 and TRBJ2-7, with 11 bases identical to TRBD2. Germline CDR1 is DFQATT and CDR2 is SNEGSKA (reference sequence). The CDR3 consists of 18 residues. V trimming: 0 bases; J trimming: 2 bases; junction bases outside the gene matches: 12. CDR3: CSARDRDSGRAFAYEQYF. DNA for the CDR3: TGCAGTGCTAGAGATCGGGATAGCGGGAGGGCCTTCGCCTACGAGCAGTACTTC.

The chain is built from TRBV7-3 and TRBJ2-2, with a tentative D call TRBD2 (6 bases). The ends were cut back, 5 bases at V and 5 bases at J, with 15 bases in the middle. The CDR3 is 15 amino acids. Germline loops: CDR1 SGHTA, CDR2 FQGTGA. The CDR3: CASSPPGGNTGELFF. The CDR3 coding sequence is TGTGCCAGCAGCCCGCCTGGGGGGAATACCGGGGAGCTGTTTTTT.

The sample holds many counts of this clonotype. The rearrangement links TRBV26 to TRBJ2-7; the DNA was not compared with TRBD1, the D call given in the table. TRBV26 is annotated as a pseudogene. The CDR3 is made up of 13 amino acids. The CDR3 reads CASMAGIFYEQYF. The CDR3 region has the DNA TGTGCCAGCATGGCAGGGATATTCTACGAGCAGTACTTC.